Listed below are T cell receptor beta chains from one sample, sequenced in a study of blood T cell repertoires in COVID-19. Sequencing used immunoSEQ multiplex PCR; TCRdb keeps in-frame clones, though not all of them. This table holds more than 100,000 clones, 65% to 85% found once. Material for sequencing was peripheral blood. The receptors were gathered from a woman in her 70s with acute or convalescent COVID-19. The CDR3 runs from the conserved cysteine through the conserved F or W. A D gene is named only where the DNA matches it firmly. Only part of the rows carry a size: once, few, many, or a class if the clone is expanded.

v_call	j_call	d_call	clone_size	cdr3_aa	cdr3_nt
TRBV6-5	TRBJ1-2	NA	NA	CASKEGLTDGYTF	TGTGCCAGCAAAGAGGGACTGACAGATGGCTACACCTTC
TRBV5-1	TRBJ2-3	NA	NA	CASSPIDGSLGAYF	TGCGCCAGCAGCCCTATTGACGGGTCCCTTGGGGCGTATTTT
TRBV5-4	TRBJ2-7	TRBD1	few	CASSGGPGQASYEQYF	TGTGCCAGCAGCGGTGGACCGGGACAGGCATCCTACGAGCAGTACTTC
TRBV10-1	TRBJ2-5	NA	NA	CASSDTGNQETQYF	TGCGCCAGCAGTGATACAGGAAACCAAGAGACCCAGTACTTC
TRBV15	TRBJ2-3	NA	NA	CATSRTEKLTDTQYF	TGTGCCACCAGCCGTACCGAGAAACTAACAGATACGCAGTATTTT
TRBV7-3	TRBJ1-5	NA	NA	CASSRDNAQPQHF	TGTGCCAGCAGCAGGGACAATGCCCAGCCCCAGCATTTT
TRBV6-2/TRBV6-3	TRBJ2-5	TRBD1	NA	CASSWDSLEETQYF	TGTGCCAGCAGCTGGGACAGCTTAGAAGAGACCCAGTACTTC
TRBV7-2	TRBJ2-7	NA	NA	CASSPGRYGQRQYF	TGTGCCAGCAGCCCCGGGCGGTATGGACAGAGGCAGTACTTC
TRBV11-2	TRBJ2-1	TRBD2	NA	CASRPSNPAGAPWEQFF	TGTGCCAGCCGACCAAGCAACCCAGCGGGGGCCCCATGGGAGCAGTTCTTC
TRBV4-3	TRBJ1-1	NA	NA	CASSQEQEVNTETFF	TGCGCCAGCAGCCAAGAGCAGGAAGTTAACACTGAAACTTTCTTT
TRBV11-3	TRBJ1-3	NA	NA	CASSFESRGNTIYF	TGTGCCAGCAGCTTTGAGTCTAGAGGAAACACCATATATTTT
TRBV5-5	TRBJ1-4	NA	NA	CASSLGTVVANEKLFF	TGTGCCAGCAGCTTGGGGACAGTTGTAGCTAATGAAAAACTGTTTTTT
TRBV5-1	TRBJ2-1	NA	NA	CASSTLTAAHNEQFF	TGCGCCAGCAGCACGCTGACAGCCGCCCACAATGAGCAGTTCTTC
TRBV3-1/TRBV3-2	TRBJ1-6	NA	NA	CASSPHRNSPLHF	TGTGCCAGCAGCCCTCACAGAAATTCACCCCTCCACTTT
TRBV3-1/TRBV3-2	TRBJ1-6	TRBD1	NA	CASSQDPTGNSPLHF	TGTGCCAGCAGCCAAGACCCGACAGGGAATTCACCCCTCCACTTT
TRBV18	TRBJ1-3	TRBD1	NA	CASSATGGASGNTIYF	TGTGCCAGCTCGGCTACAGGGGGCGCTTCTGGAAACACCATATATTTT
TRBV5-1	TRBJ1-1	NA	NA	CASSDGHENTEAFF	TGCGCCAGCAGCGACGGACACGAGAACACTGAAGCTTTCTTT
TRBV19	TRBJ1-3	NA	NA	CASSSIGQGNTIYF	TGTGCCAGTAGTTCGATTGGGCAAGGAAACACCATATATTTT
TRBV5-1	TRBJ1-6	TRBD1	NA	CASSRQGTGADSPLHF	TGCGCCAGCAGCCGCCAAGGGACAGGGGCCGATTCACCCCTCCACTTT
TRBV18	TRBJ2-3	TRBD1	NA	CASSPLDRASTDTQYF	TGTGCCAGCTCACCCTTGGACAGGGCGAGCACAGATACGCAGTATTTT
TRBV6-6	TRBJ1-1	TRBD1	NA	CASSPDRGTGNTEAFF	TGTGCCAGCAGCCCGGACAGGGGAACCGGTAACACTGAAGCTTTCTTT
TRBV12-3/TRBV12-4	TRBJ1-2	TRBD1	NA	CASSFTDRGSYTF	TGTGCCAGCAGTTTCACGGACAGGGGGAGCTACACCTTC
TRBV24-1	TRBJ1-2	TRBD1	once	CATSDWTGGYGYTF	TGTGCCACCAGTGACTGGACAGGGGGATATGGCTACACCTTC
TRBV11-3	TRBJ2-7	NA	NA	CASSFSVRSYEQYF	TGTGCCAGCAGCTTTTCCGTACGGTCCTACGAGCAGTACTTC
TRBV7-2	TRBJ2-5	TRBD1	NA	CASSPPRDRGQQQETQYF	TGTGCCAGCAGCCCACCCCGGGACAGGGGGCAGCAACAAGAGACCCAGTACTTC
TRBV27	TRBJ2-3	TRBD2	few	CASTRLAGLDTQYF	TGTGCCAGCACAAGACTAGCGGGGTTAGATACGCAGTATTTT